This T cell receptor beta chain was recorded in a study of blood T cell repertoires in COVID-19. Across the whole study: PBMCs, B-cell-depleted T cells, or T cells provided the cDNA or gDNA that made up the material.

V lost 3 bases and J 11 bases, leaving 11 bases between the germline ends. This CDR3 is built from 11 residues. CDR1 is DFQATT and CDR2 is SNEGSKA in the germline V gene (reference sequence). In the original processing: From reference gene primer amplification, estimates of nucleated cell counts were derived. Here immunoSEQ multiplex PCR was the method, and the copy in TCRdb shows in-frame clones only, minus some. Clonal size and the V and J genes are those of that table, whereas D and trimming came from the DNA. The sample lists around 140,000 clones; more than 75% were seen once. Followed longitudinally, the Seattle patients had been enrolled during active infection.

The specimen was peripheral blood. The sequence was collected from a woman between 65 and 79 years old with COVID-19, enrolled during active disease. V usage is TRBV20-1 and J usage is TRBJ1-5; D not certain. The CDR3, as DNA: TGCAGTGCTAGTCAGGCCTCGGCCCAGCATTTT. Its protein product is CSASQASAQHF.